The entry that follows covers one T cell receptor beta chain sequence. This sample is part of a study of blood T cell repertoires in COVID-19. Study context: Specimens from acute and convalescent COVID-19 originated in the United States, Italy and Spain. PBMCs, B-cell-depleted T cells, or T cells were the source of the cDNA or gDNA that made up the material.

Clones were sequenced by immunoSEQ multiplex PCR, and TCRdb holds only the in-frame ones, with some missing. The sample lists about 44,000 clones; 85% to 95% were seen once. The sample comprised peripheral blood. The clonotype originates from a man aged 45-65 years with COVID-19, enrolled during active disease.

The CDR3 DNA sequence: TGTGCCAGCAGCTTACATAGGAGGGCTAACGGCTACACCTTC. This sequence encodes CASSLHRRANGYTF. The rearrangement joins TRBV7-9 to TRBJ1-2; D ambiguous. Germline values: CDR1 SEHNR, CDR2 FQNEAQ (reference sequence). The CDR3 contains 14 residues. V gave up 2 bases and J gave up 8 bases, with 15 bases separating them.